The 23 T cell receptor beta chains below come from one sample, sequenced in a study of vaccination and CD4 T cells after COVID-19 (dated by TCRdb to 2022 to 2024). Library preparation used PCR. TCRdb records Illumina iSeq 100 as the sequencer. TCR sequencing of DNA from cultured CD4+ T cells used the Oncomine TCR Beta short-read assay at the Johns Hopkins FTIC core. The public sequencing data were trimmed at Q25 with fastp and processed into clonotypes with MiXCR by TCRdb, which kept only in-frame beta chains. Each CDR3 protein gets just one entry, which takes the most common genes and DNA from the rows behind it. The sample contains around 15,000 distinct CDR3 sequences, around 72% of them found a single time. Around 9.9% of the sample rests with the top ten. Their target antigens are unknown. Sample treatment or condition, as interpreted from the label and publication: roughly 11-day PBMC culture with coronavirus spike peptide pools or control peptides (ViraFEST assay).

The source material was CD4+ T cells from blood, cultured in vitro, sampled after SARS-CoV-2 vaccination. The receptors derive from a human donor who received a COVID-19 vaccine.

Only a few counts were recorded for this clonotype. V and J are TRBV5-4 and TRBJ1-1; D not certain. The ends were cut back, 4 bases at V and 2 bases at J, with 9 bases in the middle. Germline CDR1 reads SGHNT; CDR2 reads YYREEE (reference sequence). This CDR3 has 13 amino acids. The DNA of the CDR3 is TGTGCCAGCAGCGCCGGGGTTAACACTGAAGCTTTCTTT. It codes for CASSAGVNTEAFF.

The rearrangement uses TRBV21-1 and TRBJ1-2; the DNA was not compared with TRBD1, the D call given in the table. TRBV21-1 constitutes a pseudogene. The CDR3 covers 12 residues. The CDR3 sequence is CASRDRDYGYTF. The CDR3 DNA reads TGTGCCAGCAGGGACAGGGACTATGGCTACACCTTC.

The gene calls are TRBV6-1 and TRBJ1-3; D uncertain. V lost 6 bases and J 0 bases, leaving 6 bases between the germline ends. CDR1 is MNHNS and CDR2 is SASEGT in the germline V gene. The CDR3 runs to 13 residues. As DNA, the CDR3 is TGTGCCAGCAGCCTCCGCTCTGGAAACACCATATATTTT. Translating it yields CASSLRSGNTIYF.

The chain has TRBV11-3 and TRBJ2-1, with D maybe TRBD2 (6 bases). The CDR3 is 15 amino acids. The V end lost 5 bases, the J end lost 1 base, and 12 bases lay between the germline ends. The V gene's germline CDR1 is SGHNT and CDR2 YENEEA. The CDR3 protein is CASSKDGGSYNEQFF. For the CDR3, the DNA is TGTGCCAGCAGCAAAGACGGGGGATCCTACAATGAGCAGTTCTTC. Drawing the rest from reference TRBV11-3 and TRBJ2-1, the complete variable domain is EAGVVQSPRYKIIEKKQPVAFWCNPISGHNTLYWYLQNLGQGPELLIRYENEEAVDDSQLPKDRFSAERLKGVDSTLKIQPAELGDSAVYLCASSKDGGSYNEQFFGPGTRLTVL.

The rearrangement links TRBV4-1 to TRBJ2-3, with 9 bases aligning to TRBD1. Germline V gene sequence: CDR1 MGHRA, CDR2 YSYEKL. The CDR3 has 15 amino acids. J lost 6 bases, V lost 1 base, and 5 bases had no gene match. CDR3 sequence (DNA): TGCGCCAGCAGCCAAGGGGACAGGGTGTCCGATACGCAGTATTTT. Protein sequence: CASSQGDRVSDTQYF.

This clonotype is classed as medium-sized. V and J are TRBV19 and TRBJ1-5; D might be TRBD1 (6 bases). The V gene's germline CDR1 is LNHDA and CDR2 SQIVND (reference sequence). The CDR3 extends over 14 amino acids. V dropped 6 bases and J dropped 5 bases, with 14 bases sitting between them. This chain's CDR3 is CASRVTGRDQPQHF. In DNA form, the CDR3 reads TGTGCCAGTAGGGTTACAGGGAGGGATCAGCCCCAGCATTTT.

The J gene is TRBJ1-6, the V gene TRBV20-1; 8 bases are shared with TRBD1. The CDR3 sequence is 13 residues long. Germline-derived CDR1 and CDR2 are DFQATT and SNEGSKA (reference sequence). V gave up 1 base and J gave up 9 bases; unmatched junction bases: 2. CDR3 bases: TGCAGTGCTAGAGGACAGGGGAGTTCACCCCTCCACTTT. This codes for CSARGQGSSPLHF.

This clonotype was seen just once. The chain recombines TRBV24-1 with TRBJ2-2; TRBD2 aligns across 7 bases. The CDR3 runs 14 residues. Unmatched junction bases numbered 5, after V lost 6 bases and J lost 5 bases. CDR1 is KGHDR and CDR2 is SFDVKD in the germline V gene. DNA for the CDR3: TGTGCCACCAGTCCCTGGGAGGGGACCGGGGAGCTGTTTTTT. Translating gives CATSPWEGTGELFF.

The rearrangement links TRBV11-3 to TRBJ2-3; D is ambiguous. The CDR3 contains 15 residues. Germline loops: CDR1 SGHNT, CDR2 YENEEA. V lost 1 base and J 2 bases, leaving 10 bases between the germline ends. This chain's CDR3 is CASSLVSTSTDTQYF. The CDR3 coding sequence is TGTGCCAGCAGCTTAGTGTCGACTTCCACAGATACGCAGTATTTT.

The rearrangement uses TRBV10-3 and TRBJ1-1; a weak D match, TRBD1 (5 bases). This CDR3 is built from 15 residues. V dropped 4 bases and J dropped 1 base, with 13 bases sitting between them. Germline CDR1 and CDR2: ENHRY and SYGVKD. The CDR3 DNA sequence: TGTGCCATCAGTGCCCCCGACAGAGAGAACACTGAAGCTTTCTTT. This codes for CAISAPDRENTEAFF.

The J gene is TRBJ2-5, the V gene TRBV12-3 or TRBV12-4; TRBD2 matches 10 bases. Trimming cost V 6 bases and J 5 bases; bases outside gene matches: 6. The CDR3 totals 14 residues. CDR3 DNA sequence: TGTGCCAGCAGCTTAAGCGGGGGGGTCGAGACCCAGTACTTC. Its translation: CASSLSGGVETQYF.

V gene TRBV20-1 combines with J gene TRBJ1-5; D gene uncertain. Trimming took 0 bases from V and 6 from J, leaving 12 bases between them. CDR1 and CDR2 from the germline V gene are DFQATT and SNEGSKA (reference sequence). CDR3 length: 14 residues. As DNA, the CDR3 is TGCAGTGCTAGAGATCCCACGGGTGGTCAGCCCCAGCATTTT. Encoded protein: CSARDPTGGQPQHF.

This chain uses TRBV20-1 with TRBJ1-1; D is unclear. Germline V gene data show CDR1 as DFQATT and CDR2 as SNEGSKA (reference sequence). CDR3 size: 16 residues. Trimming took off 6 bases at V and 0 bases at J, with 20 bases between the two ends. The CDR3, as DNA: TGCAGTGCCTTACGAACACTAGGTCGCATGAACACTGAAGCTTTCTTT. Amino acid sequence: CSALRTLGRMNTEAFF.

The chain links TRBV7-9 to TRBJ2-3, with 10 bases fitting TRBD2. There are 15 residues in the CDR3. CDR1 is SEHNR and CDR2 is FQNEAQ in the germline V gene (reference sequence). Germline trimming cut 5 bases from V and 5 bases from J; bases unmatched to any gene: 7. CDR3 nucleotides: TGTGCCAGCAGCCTCACTAGCGGGATGGTAGATACGCAGTATTTT. Encoded protein: CASSLTSGMVDTQYF.

The chain has TRBV9 and TRBJ2-3; D might be TRBD1 or TRBD2, each matching 6 bases. V dropped 2 bases and J dropped 1 base, with 17 bases sitting between them. The germline V gene encodes CDR1 SGDLS and CDR2 YYNGEE. The CDR3 has 17 amino acids. The CDR3 sequence: CASSVGRSGARTDTQYF. As DNA, the CDR3 is TGTGCCAGCAGCGTGGGGCGCTCGGGGGCGCGCACAGATACGCAGTATTTT.

This rearrangement joins TRBV6-1 to TRBJ1-1, with D maybe TRBD1 (6 bases). Trimming left V 8 bases short and J 4 bases short, with 17 bases between. Germline V lookup: CDR1 MNHNS, CDR2 SASEGT. CDR3 length: 14 residues. The CDR3, as DNA: TGTGCCAGCTTGATGGCACAGGGTAGCACTGAAGCTTTCTTT. Amino acids: CASLMAQGSTEAFF.

The rearrangement uses TRBV12-3 or TRBV12-4 and TRBJ1-2; D is ambiguous. The V end was cut by 1 base, the J end by 0 bases, with 9 bases between. The CDR3 loop spans 15 amino acids. CDR3 loop: CASSLGHPSNYGYTF. The CDR3 DNA sequence: TGTGCCAGCAGTTTAGGGCATCCCTCTAACTATGGCTACACCTTC.

The chain has TRBV27 and TRBJ1-1; D remains ambiguous. CDR1 MNHEY and CDR2 SMNVEV come from the germline V gene (reference sequence). V was clipped by 2 bases and J by 0 bases, with 16 bases between them. This CDR3 is built from 17 residues. CDR3 in amino acids: CASSLGLGNGMNTEAFF. CDR3 sequence (DNA): TGTGCCAGCAGTTTAGGTCTGGGAAACGGCATGAACACTGAAGCTTTCTTT.

The V and J genes are TRBV12-3 or TRBV12-4 and TRBJ1-2; a possible D gene is TRBD1 (6 bases). Trimming removed 3 bases at V and 1 base at J, with 18 bases between. The CDR3 is 17 residues long. The CDR3 region is CASSFGGSLHLNYGYTF. CDR3 sequence (DNA): TGTGCCAGCAGTTTTGGGGGCAGCCTCCACCTTAACTATGGCTACACCTTC.

The CDR3, as DNA: TGTGCCATCGCAGGGTTCAACTATGGCTACACCTTC. Its protein is CAIAGFNYGYTF. The rearrangement joins TRBV12-3 or TRBV12-4 to TRBJ1-2; possibly TRBD1 for D (5 bases). V gave up 10 bases and J gave up 2 bases, with 11 bases separating them. The CDR3 loop spans 12 amino acids.

This chain links TRBV6-1 with TRBJ2-5, with 11 nucleotides matching TRBD2. With 6 bases clipped from V and 2 bases from J, the junction kept 14 bases outside the gene matches. Germline values: CDR1 MNHNS, CDR2 SASEGT. This CDR3 has 18 amino acids. CDR3 region: CASSQLSGGGGVQETQYF. CDR3 in DNA: TGTGCCAGCAGCCAACTTAGCGGGGGGGGAGGGGTACAAGAGACCCAGTACTTC.

J is TRBJ1-2 and V is TRBV7-9, with D unresolved. CDR3 length: 14 amino acids. V gave up 4 bases and J gave up 4 bases, with 13 bases separating them. Germline-derived CDR1 and CDR2 are SEHNR and FQNEAQ (reference sequence). The chain's CDR3 is CASSSLSGSYGYTF. The CDR3, as DNA: TGTGCCAGCAGCTCCCTTTCCGGGAGCTATGGCTACACCTTC.

The V call is TRBV7-6, the J call TRBJ1-5, with D unresolved. Trimming cost V 0 bases and J 9 bases, with 18 bases left between them. CDR1 SGHVS and CDR2 FNYEAQ come from the germline V gene. The length of the CDR3 is 16 residues. CDR3 in DNA: TGTGCCAGCAGCTTAGCTTTAAGTCCTATCAAAGGGCCCCAGCATTTT. This sequence encodes CASSLALSPIKGPQHF.